This is a list of T cell receptor beta chains from one sample in a study of molecular identifiers for immune sequencing clone quantification. MiXCR was run by TCRdb on the PCR reads, yielding one entry per CDR3 protein. The sample holds more than 450,000 distinct CDR3 sequences, 20% to 25% seen once. The sequenced material came from naive CD8+ T cells from blood, with Jurkat cell RNA spiked in. The receptors stem from a human donor in good health. Some libraries in this study had Jurkat cell RNA spiked in. The CDR3 runs from the conserved cysteine through the conserved F or W. Each record gives: CDR3 protein, J gene, V gene.

CDR3: CASQQGRNTIYF; J: TRBJ1-3; V: TRBV2
CDR3: CAGSKFSGINNEQFF; J: TRBJ2-1; V: TRBV12-3/TRBV12-4
CDR3: CSARDNRASDDLSGANVLTF; J: TRBJ2-6; V: TRBV20-1
CDR3: CASSLVGLAGGISYEQYF; J: TRBJ2-7; V: TRBV7-2
CDR3: CASSWRTATEAFF; J: TRBJ1-1; V: TRBV5-1
CDR3: CASSSRGQVSTDTQYF; J: TRBJ2-3; V: TRBV7-9
CDR3: CASSPGLEAFF; J: TRBJ1-1; V: TRBV12-3/TRBV12-4
CDR3: CASSVGYSHTDTQYF; J: TRBJ2-3; V: TRBV11-2
CDR3: CASSSLHTGTGNYNEQFF; J: TRBJ2-1; V: TRBV5-1
CDR3: CASSLDTQYF; J: TRBJ2-3; V: TRBV7-9
CDR3: CASSSGLAVHNEQFF; J: TRBJ2-1; V: TRBV27
CDR3: CASSTAWDRGPTEAFF; J: TRBJ1-1; V: TRBV9
CDR3: CATRSSHSNQLQHF; J: TRBJ1-5; V: TRBV19
CDR3: CASSRISGIQETQYF; J: TRBJ2-5; V: TRBV28
CDR3: CASGLGETVNTEAFF; J: TRBJ1-1; V: TRBV12-5
CDR3: CASRWTSGPNEQFF; J: TRBJ2-1; V: TRBV19
CDR3: CASSPEWSGGSETQYF; J: TRBJ2-5; V: TRBV4-3
CDR3: CASSYGGESSYNEQFF; J: TRBJ2-1; V: TRBV12-3/TRBV12-4
CDR3: CASGIGTGGSKFLYEQYF; J: TRBJ2-7; V: TRBV19
CDR3: CASSSSHFSSYNEQFF; J: TRBJ2-1; V: TRBV12-3/TRBV12-4
CDR3: CATSVGGSYPSYNEQFF; J: TRBJ2-1; V: TRBV24-1
CDR3: CAWTPTSFTYNEQFF; J: TRBJ2-1; V: TRBV30
CDR3: CASSISGNNEQFF; J: TRBJ2-1; V: TRBV19
CDR3: CASSLLGGSINNEQFF; J: TRBJ2-1; V: TRBV6-6
CDR3: CASSLTGSGGNEQFF; J: TRBJ2-1; V: TRBV27
CDR3: CATSRGLGAETQYF; J: TRBJ2-5; V: TRBV15
CDR3: CASRPGGGTYGQYF; J: TRBJ2-7; V: TRBV27
CDR3: CASSQSVQQETQYF; J: TRBJ2-5; V: TRBV16
CDR3: CASRTSSGGASSYEQYF; J: TRBJ2-7; V: TRBV13
CDR3: CSARPFRDGNTGELFF; J: TRBJ2-2; V: TRBV20-1
CDR3: CSARDSLGRGSWSTEAFF; J: TRBJ1-1; V: TRBV20-1
CDR3: CASSLEENTGELFF; J: TRBJ2-2; V: TRBV13
CDR3: CASSLGGGRTDTQYF; J: TRBJ2-3; V: TRBV12-3/TRBV12-4
CDR3: CASSLTTSMETQYF; J: TRBJ2-5; V: TRBV7-9
CDR3: CASSSGPSNEQFF; J: TRBJ2-1; V: TRBV7-9
CDR3: CSARDRKGTGSYNEQFF; J: TRBJ2-1; V: TRBV20-1
CDR3: CASSYSVGDSITDTQYF; J: TRBJ2-3; V: TRBV6-5
CDR3: CASSLVLAGDQETQYF; J: TRBJ2-5; V: TRBV7-6
CDR3: CASSDGVTGGAFF; J: TRBJ1-1; V: TRBV19
CDR3: CASSSNVGLAKNIQYF; J: TRBJ2-4; V: TRBV7-6
CDR3: CASSITGQPNFNQPQHF; J: TRBJ1-5; V: TRBV19
CDR3: CASRDGYTEAFF; J: TRBJ1-1; V: TRBV6-1
CDR3: CASSEIQAYGYTF; J: TRBJ1-2; V: TRBV10-2
CDR3: CAIYQGLNTEAFF; J: TRBJ1-1; V: TRBV2
CDR3: CASRGSGTSGRGAYEQYF; J: TRBJ2-7; V: TRBV2
CDR3: CASSLVYQGGKEKLFF; J: TRBJ1-4; V: TRBV5-8
CDR3: CASSNRDSNNYGYTF; J: TRBJ1-2; V: TRBV12-3/TRBV12-4
CDR3: CASSHYQGRDTEAFF; J: TRBJ1-1; V: TRBV7-9
CDR3: CASTSLEAGNYGYTF; J: TRBJ1-2; V: TRBV6-5
CDR3: CSAILWGENTDTQYF; J: TRBJ2-3; V: TRBV20-1
CDR3: CASSPPPPWDSQETQYF; J: TRBJ2-5; V: TRBV7-2
CDR3: CASSLSMSGELFF; J: TRBJ2-2; V: TRBV7-9
CDR3: CASSPGLAGELTHEQFF; J: TRBJ2-1; V: TRBV7-2
CDR3: CATSDLEGAATDTQYF; J: TRBJ2-3; V: TRBV24-1
CDR3: CASSIRGRETQYF; J: TRBJ2-5; V: TRBV19
CDR3: CASSLGLASRTDTQYF; J: TRBJ2-3; V: TRBV7-9
CDR3: CASSLDPGHLLDTQYF; J: TRBJ2-3; V: TRBV11-2